A selection of T cell receptor beta chains follows, all from one sample in a study of blood T cell repertoires in COVID-19. Assay: immunoSEQ multiplex PCR; the TCRdb copy retains only in-frame clones and omits some. The sample has around 200,000 clones, over 75% seen once. The sample taken for sequencing was PBMCs or T cells enriched from blood (not recorded which). The receptors were gathered from a woman between 35 and 50 years old with acute COVID-19. Each CDR3 is given with its conserved first and last residue. Fields, in order: CDR3 length, J gene, D gene, clone size, V gene, CDR3 protein, CDR3 DNA. The D gene is left open where the match is weak. Some rows mark clone size as missing; the rest say once, few, many or name a class of expanded clone.

>16|TRBJ1-1|.|.|TRBV28
CASSFQGILMNTEAFF
TGTGCCAGCAGTTTCCAGGGTATACTCATGAACACTGAAGCTTTCTTT
>17|TRBJ2-7|TRBD2|.|TRBV7-2
CASSLRGRGASSYEQYF
TGTGCCAGCAGCTTAAGAGGGCGGGGGGCTTCCTCCTACGAGCAGTACTTC
>15|TRBJ2-3|TRBD2|once|TRBV2
CASSLGRGGTDTQYF
TGTGCCAGCAGTCTGGGGAGGGGAGGCACAGATACGCAGTATTTT
>15|TRBJ2-5|TRBD1|.|TRBV19
CASKKTGTGIAAQYF
TGTGCCAGCAAGAAGACCGGGACAGGGATAGCGGCCCAGTACTTC
>13|TRBJ2-4|TRBD2|.|TRBV5-1
CASSLEGLSTQYF
TGCGCCAGCAGCTTGGAGGGACTATCGACTCAGTACTTC
>15|TRBJ1-5|TRBD1|.|TRBV28
CASSLTRGSNQPQHF
TGTGCCAGCAGCTTAACCAGGGGGAGCAATCAGCCCCAGCATTTT
>12|TRBJ1-1|.|.|TRBV3-1/TRBV3-2
CASSQAWTEAFF
TGTGCCAGCAGCCAAGCTTGGACAGAAGCTTTCTTT
>16|TRBJ2-3|.|.|TRBV5-4
CASSPQGGGSPDTQYF
TGTGCCAGCAGCCCCCAAGGGGGGGGGAGCCCAGATACGCAGTATTTT
>14|TRBJ1-1|TRBD1|.|TRBV5-1
CASSQGQVGFEAFF
TGCGCCAGCAGCCAGGGACAGGTCGGATTTGAAGCTTTCTTT
>12|TRBJ1-1|.|.|TRBV11-3
CASSAGATEAFF
TGTGCCAGCAGCGCAGGCGCCACTGAAGCTTTCTTT
>13|TRBJ1-5|.|.|TRBV7-9
CASSFNSNQPQHF
TGTGCCAGCAGCTTTAATAGCAATCAGCCCCAGCATTTT
>13|TRBJ2-1|.|.|TRBV7-3
CASSLSRDNEQFF
TGTGCCAGCTCTCTTTCTAGAGACAATGAGCAGTTCTTC
>16|TRBJ1-6|.|.|TRBV4-1
CASSQVGGSGNSPLHF
TGCGCCAGCAGCCAAGTGGGGGGTTCGGGGAATTCACCCCTCCACTTT
>14|TRBJ2-2|.|.|TRBV7-3
CASTIHPDAGELFF
TGTGCCAGCACTATCCATCCTGATGCCGGGGAGCTGTTTTTT
>15|TRBJ1-5|.|once|TRBV4-1
CASSQEQQANQPQHF
TGCGCCAGCAGCCAAGAACAGCAGGCGAATCAGCCCCAGCATTTT
>13|TRBJ1-2|.|.|TRBV11-2
CASSFDSNYGYTF
TGTGCCAGCAGCTTTGACAGTAACTATGGCTACACCTTC
>14|TRBJ1-3|.|.|TRBV6-5
CASSLATPGNTIYF
TGTGCCAGCAGCCTAGCGACCCCTGGAAACACCATATATTTT
>18|TRBJ2-3|TRBD1|.|TRBV19
CASTPPWGQGGFTDTQYF
TGTGCCAGTACTCCACCATGGGGACAGGGGGGATTCACAGATACGCAGTATTTT
>15|TRBJ1-2|.|.|TRBV19
CALKEFGSGPHGYTF
TGTGCCCTAAAAGAATTCGGAAGCGGACCGCATGGCTACACCTTC
>17|TRBJ2-2|TRBD1|.|TRBV24-1
CATSDPGQGSNTGELFF
TGTGCCACCAGTGATCCGGGACAGGGATCTAACACCGGGGAGCTGTTTTTT
>18|TRBJ1-1|TRBD1|.|TRBV19
CASSKPNALRDSNTEAFF
TGTGCCAGTAGTAAACCAAACGCCCTCCGGGACAGTAACACTGAAGCTTTCTTT
>17|TRBJ1-2|TRBD1|few|TRBV19
CASSPPGQGAKVDGYTF
TGTGCCAGTAGTCCCCCGGGACAGGGGGCAAAAGTTGATGGCTACACCTTC
>15|TRBJ2-2|TRBD2|once|TRBV7-3
CATGLAGANTGELFF
TGTGCCACGGGACTAGCGGGGGCCAACACCGGGGAGCTGTTTTTT
>16|TRBJ2-1|TRBD2|.|TRBV13
CASSLLAGGTYNEQFF
TGTGCCAGCAGCCTGCTCGCGGGAGGGACCTACAATGAGCAGTTCTTC
>13|TRBJ1-1|.|.|TRBV28
CASSLLSNTEAFF
TGTGCCAGCAGTTTATTGAGCAACACTGAAGCTTTCTTT
>13|TRBJ2-5|TRBD1|.|TRBV5-1
CASRNRGVETQYF
TGCGCCAGCAGGAACAGGGGAGTGGAGACCCAGTACTTC
>16|TRBJ2-5|.|once|TRBV2
CASRVQGQQFPRTQYF
TGTGCCAGCAGGGTACAGGGCCAACAATTCCCGAGGACCCAGTACTTC
>14|TRBJ2-4|TRBD1|.|TRBV7-2
CASSLQGQANIQYF
TGTGCCAGCAGCTTACAGGGACAGGCGAACATTCAGTACTTC
>15|TRBJ1-1|TRBD1|few|TRBV5-6
CASSWIDRESAEAFF
TGTGCCAGCAGCTGGATTGACAGGGAGAGCGCTGAAGCTTTCTTT
>13|TRBJ1-4|.|once|TRBV30
CAWTKRRAEKLFF
TGTGCCTGGACCAAGAGGAGGGCTGAAAAACTGTTTTTT
>14|TRBJ2-6|.|once|TRBV19
CASKEAAGANVLTF
TGTGCCAGTAAAGAGGCGGCTGGGGCCAACGTCCTGACTTTC
>13|TRBJ1-1|.|.|TRBV10-1
CASSENGNTEAFF
TGCGCCAGCAGTGAGAACGGGAACACTGAAGCTTTCTTT
>14|TRBJ1-3|TRBD1|few|TRBV19
CATGQGNSGNTIYF
TGTGCCACGGGACAGGGAAACTCTGGAAACACCATATATTTT
>17|TRBJ1-1|.|.|TRBV10-3
CAISESRGGGDTTEAFF
TGTGCCATCAGTGAGTCCCGGGGCGGAGGGGATACCACTGAAGCTTTCTTT
>14|TRBJ2-7|TRBD1|.|TRBV15
CATSRDRDPGQQYF
TGTGCCACCAGCAGGGACAGGGATCCCGGCCAGCAGTACTTC
>13|TRBJ1-2|.|.|TRBV28
CASSRQINYGYTF
TGTGCCAGCAGTAGACAGATCAACTATGGCTACACCTTC
>14|TRBJ2-5|TRBD2|.|TRBV18
CASSSRGVQETQYF
TGTGCCAGCTCATCCCGGGGGGTTCAAGAGACCCAGTACTTC
>15|TRBJ2-3|TRBD1|.|TRBV6-5
CASSYGTGGADTQYF
TGTGCCAGCAGTTACGGGACAGGGGGTGCGGATACGCAGTATTTT
>12|TRBJ2-3|TRBD2|once|TRBV6-5
CASRGVTDTQYF
TGTGCCAGCCGGGGGGTCACAGATACGCAGTATTTT
>15|TRBJ2-2|.|few|TRBV5-1
CASSTTGFDTGELFF
TGCGCCAGCAGCACCACAGGGTTCGACACCGGGGAGCTGTTTTTT
>15|TRBJ2-1|TRBD2|.|TRBV16
CASSPGLAGVNEQFF
TGTGCCAGCAGCCCCGGACTAGCGGGCGTTAATGAGCAGTTCTTC
>13|TRBJ1-3|.|few|TRBV29-1
CSALGDSGNTIYF
TGCAGCGCACTGGGAGACTCTGGAAACACCATATATTTT
>14|TRBJ1-1|.|.|TRBV7-2
CASSLQSRGTEAFF
TGTGCCAGCAGCCTCCAGAGCCGAGGCACTGAAGCTTTCTTT
>13|TRBJ1-1|.|.|TRBV13
CASSLGPGAEAFF
TGTGCCAGCAGCTTAGGCCCAGGGGCCGAAGCTTTCTTT
>11|TRBJ2-1|.|.|TRBV19
CASSRVNEQFF
TGTGCCAGTAGTCGGGTCAATGAGCAATTCTTC
>17|TRBJ2-5|TRBD2|many|TRBV11-3
CASSLGLAGVVEETQYF
TGTGCCAGCAGCCTGGGACTAGCAGGGGTGGTGGAAGAGACCCAGTACTTC
>15|TRBJ1-2|.|.|TRBV2
CASSVEARSGSGYTF
TGTGCCAGCAGTGTGGAGGCACGCTCGGGGTCTGGCTACACCTTC
>14|TRBJ2-5|.|.|TRBV5-1
CASSWGGDEETQYF
TGCGCCAGCAGCTGGGGCGGGGACGAAGAGACCCAGTACTTC
>15|TRBJ2-7|TRBD1|.|TRBV5-4
CASSLDTGGPDEQYF
TGTGCCAGCAGCTTGGACACAGGGGGCCCAGACGAGCAGTACTTC
>16|TRBJ1-6|TRBD1|.|TRBV9
CASSPEGAYFNSPLHF
TGTGCCAGCAGCCCCGAGGGGGCGTACTTCAATTCACCCCTCCACTTT
>17|TRBJ2-5|.|.|TRBV11-3
CASSSSDLGPGGETQYF
TGTGCCAGCAGCTCCTCCGATCTGGGGCCGGGCGGAGAGACCCAGTACTTC
>15|TRBJ1-2|TRBD1|few|TRBV5-4
CASSSTGTANYGYTF
TGTGCCAGCAGCTCGACAGGGACGGCTAACTATGGCTACACCTTC
>14|TRBJ2-7|.|.|TRBV6-2/TRBV6-3
CASSYFTGADEQYF
TGTGCCAGCAGTTACTTTACTGGTGCGGACGAGCAGTACTTC
>15|TRBJ2-7|.|.|TRBV4-1
CASSQVRTGAYEQYF
TGCGCCAGCAGCCAAGTACGCACAGGAGCCTACGAGCAGTACTTC
>15|TRBJ1-4|TRBD1|.|TRBV5-4
CASSLWGTGSEKLFF
TGTGCCAGCAGCTTGTGGGGGACAGGGAGTGAAAAACTGTTTTTT
>14|TRBJ2-7|.|.|TRBV3-1/TRBV3-2
CASSQVGLPYEQYF
TGTGCCAGCAGCCAAGTGGGCCTTCCCTACGAGCAGTACTTC
>17|TRBJ2-6|.|.|TRBV9
CASSVVATRSGANVLTF
TGTGCCAGCAGCGTAGTGGCGACGAGGTCTGGGGCCAACGTCCTGACTTTC
>16|TRBJ1-2|.|.|TRBV5-1
CASSLGGWAGNYGYTF
TGCGCCAGCAGCTTGGGGGGCTGGGCAGGAAACTATGGCTACACCTTC
>16|TRBJ1-4|TRBD1|.|TRBV5-8
CASTQRGTVPNEKLFF
TGTGCCAGCACCCAACGAGGGACAGTACCTAATGAAAAACTGTTTTTT